These 22 T cell receptor beta chains were sequenced from one sample in a study of OX40 agonist ivuxolimab in advanced cancers. TCRdb's table, derived via immunoSEQ multiplex PCR, lists solely in-frame clones and lacks some. Of some 74,000 clones in the sample, around 88% were seen once. The sample in question was CD4+ or CD8+ T cells sorted from blood, obtained in a trial of the OX40 agonist ivuxolimab. The receptors were gathered from an adult with an advanced solid tumor such as melanoma, head and neck, liver or kidney cancer.

By sample share, this clone is medium-sized. The gene calls are TRBV2 and TRBJ1-2; no reliable D call. Between the trimmed V and J ends, which lost 6 bases and 10 bases, there was a span of 15 bases. Germline CDR1 SNHLY, CDR2 FYNNEI. CDR3 size: 12 residues. The CDR3 sequence: CASSERRVIYTF. Here the CDR3 DNA reads TGTGCCAGCAGCGAAAGGCGGGTTATCTACACCTTC.

Here the CDR3 reads CASSLEGSSDTQYF. CDR3 DNA: TGTGCCAGCAGCTTAGAAGGGTCTTCAGATACGCAGTATTTT. This chain joins TRBV7-3 and TRBJ2-3; D is undetermined. V lost 2 bases and J 4 bases, leaving 10 bases between the germline ends. This CDR3 comprises 14 residues. The V gene's germline CDR1 is SGHTA and CDR2 FQGTGA.

The V gene is TRBV11-3, the J gene TRBJ2-1; 9 bases are a match to TRBD2. In germline, CDR1 is SGHNT, CDR2 YENEEA. The CDR3 contains 15 residues. Losses at the gene ends were 1 base for V and 4 bases for J; bases not matched to a gene: 2. CDR3 protein: CASSLGTSEYNEQFF. The CDR3, as DNA: TGTGCCAGCAGCTTAGGGACTAGCGAGTACAATGAGCAGTTCTTC.

As for this clone: The junction departs from germline at one end; a sequencing error may be responsible. V is TRBV5-1 and J is TRBJ1-2; unclear D gene. The CDR3 is 15 amino acids. Germline CDR1 and CDR2: SGHRS and YFSETQ. CDR3 DNA sequence: TGTGCCAGCAGCTTGGCCGTCAAGCGCCACTATGGCTACACCTTC. It translates to CASSLAVKRHYGYTF.

Concerning this clone itself: One junction end disagrees with the germline gene, perhaps due to a read error. The gene calls are TRBV7-7 and TRBJ2-1; D is perhaps TRBD2 (6 bases). The CDR3 totals 15 residues. CDR1 is SSHAT and CDR2 is FNYEAQ in the germline V gene (reference sequence). DNA for the CDR3: TGTGCTAGCAGCTTAGATAGCGGATCTAACAATGAGCAGTTCTTC. This sequence encodes CASSLDSGSNNEQFF. The full variable domain, with the rest looked up from reference TRBV7-7 and TRBJ2-1, is GAGVSQSPRYKVTKRGQDVTLRCDPISSHATLYWYQQALGQGPEFLTYFNYEAQPDKSGLPSDRFSAERPEGSISTLTIQRTEQRDSAMYRCASSLDSGSNNEQFFGPGTRLTVL.

V gene TRBV10-2 combines with J gene TRBJ1-4; a weak D match, TRBD1 (5 bases). V lost 11 bases and J lost 2, with 15 bases in between. The germline gives CDR1 WSHSY, CDR2 SAAADI. The CDR3 sequence is 14 residues long. The CDR3 reads CAVGSGSTNEKLFF. DNA of the CDR3: TGCGCCGTCGGTTCAGGGAGTACTAATGAAAAACTGTTTTTT.

The chain recombines TRBV18 with TRBJ2-3; TRBD2 matches at 15 bases. CDR1 KGHSH and CDR2 LQKENI come from the germline V gene. This CDR3 is built from 16 residues. Trimming at V came to 1 base and at J to 4 bases, leaving 0 bases not matched to a gene. CDR3 bases: TGTGCCAGCTCACCACGGACTAGCGGGGGGGCAGATACGCAGTATTTT. As protein: CASSPRTSGGADTQYF.

The chain combines TRBV19 with TRBJ2-2; tentative D call: TRBD1 (6 bases). The CDR3 runs 14 residues. Per the germline V gene, CDR1 is LNHDA and CDR2 is SQIVND (reference sequence). Trimming took 5 bases from V and 3 from J, leaving 10 bases between them. The CDR3 DNA follows: TGTGCCAGTAGTCTGACAGGATACACCGGGGAGCTGTTTTTT. It specifies CASSLTGYTGELFF. The full variable domain, completed using reference TRBV19 and TRBJ2-2, is DGGITQSPKYLFRKEGQNVTLSCEQNLNHDAMYWYRQDPGQGLRLIYYSQIVNDFQKGDIAEGYSVSREKKESFPLTVTSAQKNPTAFYLCASSLTGYTGELFFGEGSRLTVL.

The V gene is TRBV9, the J gene TRBJ2-1, with 7 bases lining up with TRBD2. V lost 3 bases and J lost 0; bases outside the gene matches: 3. The CDR3 has 15 residues. Germline-derived CDR1 and CDR2 are SGDLS and YYNGEE. The CDR3 DNA follows: TGTGCCAGCAGCGCTAGCGGAAGCTCCTACAATGAGCAGTTCTTC. Its protein product is CASSASGSSYNEQFF.

The V call is TRBV14, the J call TRBJ1-4; no clear D. The germline CDR1 and CDR2 sequences are SGHDN and FVKESK. V shed 4 bases and J shed 0 bases, with 9 bases lying between them. The CDR3 has 15 residues. CDR3 amino acids: CASSPSRATNEKLFF. The CDR3 DNA is TGTGCCAGCAGCCCCTCGAGGGCAACTAATGAAAAACTGTTTTTT.

This clone has at least ten counts. V gene TRBV10-3 combines with J gene TRBJ2-7, with TRBD1 matching over 9 bases. This CDR3 region has 14 residues. Germline CDR1 ENHRY, CDR2 SYGVKD. J was trimmed by 5 bases and V by 6 bases; bases with no gene match: 8. The CDR3 here is CAIRGGQGRDEQYF. CDR3 in DNA: TGTGCCATCAGGGGAGGACAGGGGAGGGACGAGCAGTACTTC.

The rearrangement links TRBV30 to TRBJ2-5, with D maybe TRBD1 (5 bases). The CDR3 is 12 amino acids. V was cut by 2 bases and J by 4 bases, with 8 bases left in between. CDR1 is GTSNPN and CDR2 is SVGIG in the germline V gene (reference sequence). The CDR3 DNA reads TGTGCCTGGAGTCTCAGGGTAGAGACCCAGTACTTC. Protein: CAWSLRVETQYF.

The chain uses TRBV5-1 and TRBJ1-1; TRBD1 matches at 7 bases. The CDR3 runs to 14 residues. J gave up 0 bases and V 4 bases, and 3 bases lay outside the gene matches. Germline V gives CDR1 SGHRS, CDR2 YFSETQ. In DNA form, the CDR3 reads TGCGCCAGCAGCCCGGGACAGATGAACACTGAAGCTTTCTTT. It codes for CASSPGQMNTEAFF. The whole variable domain, filled in from reference TRBV5-1 and TRBJ1-1, reads KAGVTQTPRYLIKTRGQQVTLSCSPISGHRSVSWYQQTPGQGLQFLFEYFSETQRNKGNFPGRFSGRQFSNSRSEMNVSTLELGDSALYLCASSPGQMNTEAFFGQGTRLTVV.

A remark on this clone: Other nucleotide sequences from this sample produce the same CDR3. The chain couples TRBV7-2 to TRBJ2-5, with 13 bases that match TRBD2. The CDR3 consists of 16 residues. J lost 2 bases, V lost 1 base, and 1 base had no gene match. CDR1 is SGHTA, CDR2 FQGNSA, per germline. The DNA of the CDR3 is TGTGCCAGCAGCTTAGGACTAGCGGGGGGTCAAGAGACCCAGTACTTC. Translating gives CASSLGLAGGQETQYF.

This chain links TRBV5-1 with TRBJ2-2; 10 bases fit TRBD1. The CDR3 is 18 amino acids. The J segment lost 4 bases and the V segment lost 4 bases, leaving 13 bases of the junction unmatched. Germline values: CDR1 SGHRS, CDR2 YFSETQ. As DNA, the CDR3 is TGCGCCAGCAGCATACGACCGGGACAGGGGAGGGGCACCGGGGAGCTGTTTTTT. Its translation is CASSIRPGQGRGTGELFF.

This clone was observed a single time. This chain uses TRBV6-1 with TRBJ1-2; D is unresolved. Deletions cut 3 bases from V and 8 bases from J, with 13 bases between. CDR3 size: 13 residues. Germline CDR1 is MNHNS and CDR2 is SASEGT. The CDR3 reads CASSDWGEWGYTF. The CDR3 DNA follows: TGTGCCAGCAGTGATTGGGGTGAATGGGGCTACACCTTC.

In its sample, this clone was seen a few times. The chain is built from TRBV6-5 and TRBJ2-3; weak D call: TRBD1 (6 bases). The CDR3 has 15 residues. V gave up 6 bases and J gave up 3 bases, with 16 bases separating them. Germline V gene data show CDR1 as MNHEY and CDR2 as SVGAGI. The CDR3 is CASRPTGIRTDTQYF. DNA for the CDR3: TGTGCCAGCAGGCCTACAGGGATTAGGACAGATACGCAGTATTTT.

The chain recombines TRBV10-1 with TRBJ1-4; TRBD1 agrees at 7 bases. Germline V gene sequence: CDR1 WNHNN, CDR2 SYGVQD (reference sequence). With V trimmed by 6 bases and J by 1 base, 8 bases remained unmatched. The CDR3 is 16 amino acids. Here the CDR3 reads CASSTGVGGTNEKLFF. The CDR3 DNA sequence: TGCGCCAGCAGCACAGGGGTTGGCGGAACTAATGAAAAACTGTTTTTT.

This chain connects TRBV19 to TRBJ2-1, with 8 bases lining up with TRBD1. The CDR3 contains 16 residues. V lost 6 bases to trimming and J lost 10 bases; unmatched junction nucleotides: 17. Germline V gene lookup returns CDR1 LNHDA and CDR2 SQIVND (reference sequence). CDR3 sequence: CASSDRQGKESREQFF. The CDR3 DNA follows: TGTGCCAGTAGCGATCGACAGGGGAAGGAATCTAGGGAGCAGTTCTTC.

The chain uses TRBV2 and TRBJ2-7, with 8 bases that match TRBD1. The CDR3 contains 14 residues. Germline V CDR1 and CDR2: SNHLY, FYNNEI. The V and J ends lost 6 bases and 7 bases, in that order; junction bases with no gene match: 11. The CDR3 spells CASSRGRSSREQYF. The CDR3 DNA follows: TGTGCCAGCAGCAGGGGGCGGTCATCTAGGGAGCAGTACTTC.

The chain links TRBV27 to TRBJ1-5, with D perhaps matching TRBD1 (5 bases). This CDR3 contains 15 residues. Trimming took 7 bases from V and 3 from J, leaving 16 bases between them. Germline CDR1 MNHEY, CDR2 SMNVEV (reference sequence). The CDR3 coding sequence is TGTGCCAGCACCCCGAGGGGCAGGGCCAATCAGCCCCAGCATTTT. Its protein is CASTPRGRANQPQHF.

This clone came up once. The chain employs TRBV29-1 and TRBJ2-5; TRBD2 matches at 9 bases. The CDR3 covers 13 residues. V was clipped by 2 bases and J by 7 bases; unmatched bases: 5. Germline CDR1 is SQVTM and CDR2 is ANQGSEA. The CDR3 loop reads CSVELAGTMTQYF. Written as DNA, the CDR3 is TGCAGCGTTGAACTAGCGGGGACTATGACCCAGTACTTC.